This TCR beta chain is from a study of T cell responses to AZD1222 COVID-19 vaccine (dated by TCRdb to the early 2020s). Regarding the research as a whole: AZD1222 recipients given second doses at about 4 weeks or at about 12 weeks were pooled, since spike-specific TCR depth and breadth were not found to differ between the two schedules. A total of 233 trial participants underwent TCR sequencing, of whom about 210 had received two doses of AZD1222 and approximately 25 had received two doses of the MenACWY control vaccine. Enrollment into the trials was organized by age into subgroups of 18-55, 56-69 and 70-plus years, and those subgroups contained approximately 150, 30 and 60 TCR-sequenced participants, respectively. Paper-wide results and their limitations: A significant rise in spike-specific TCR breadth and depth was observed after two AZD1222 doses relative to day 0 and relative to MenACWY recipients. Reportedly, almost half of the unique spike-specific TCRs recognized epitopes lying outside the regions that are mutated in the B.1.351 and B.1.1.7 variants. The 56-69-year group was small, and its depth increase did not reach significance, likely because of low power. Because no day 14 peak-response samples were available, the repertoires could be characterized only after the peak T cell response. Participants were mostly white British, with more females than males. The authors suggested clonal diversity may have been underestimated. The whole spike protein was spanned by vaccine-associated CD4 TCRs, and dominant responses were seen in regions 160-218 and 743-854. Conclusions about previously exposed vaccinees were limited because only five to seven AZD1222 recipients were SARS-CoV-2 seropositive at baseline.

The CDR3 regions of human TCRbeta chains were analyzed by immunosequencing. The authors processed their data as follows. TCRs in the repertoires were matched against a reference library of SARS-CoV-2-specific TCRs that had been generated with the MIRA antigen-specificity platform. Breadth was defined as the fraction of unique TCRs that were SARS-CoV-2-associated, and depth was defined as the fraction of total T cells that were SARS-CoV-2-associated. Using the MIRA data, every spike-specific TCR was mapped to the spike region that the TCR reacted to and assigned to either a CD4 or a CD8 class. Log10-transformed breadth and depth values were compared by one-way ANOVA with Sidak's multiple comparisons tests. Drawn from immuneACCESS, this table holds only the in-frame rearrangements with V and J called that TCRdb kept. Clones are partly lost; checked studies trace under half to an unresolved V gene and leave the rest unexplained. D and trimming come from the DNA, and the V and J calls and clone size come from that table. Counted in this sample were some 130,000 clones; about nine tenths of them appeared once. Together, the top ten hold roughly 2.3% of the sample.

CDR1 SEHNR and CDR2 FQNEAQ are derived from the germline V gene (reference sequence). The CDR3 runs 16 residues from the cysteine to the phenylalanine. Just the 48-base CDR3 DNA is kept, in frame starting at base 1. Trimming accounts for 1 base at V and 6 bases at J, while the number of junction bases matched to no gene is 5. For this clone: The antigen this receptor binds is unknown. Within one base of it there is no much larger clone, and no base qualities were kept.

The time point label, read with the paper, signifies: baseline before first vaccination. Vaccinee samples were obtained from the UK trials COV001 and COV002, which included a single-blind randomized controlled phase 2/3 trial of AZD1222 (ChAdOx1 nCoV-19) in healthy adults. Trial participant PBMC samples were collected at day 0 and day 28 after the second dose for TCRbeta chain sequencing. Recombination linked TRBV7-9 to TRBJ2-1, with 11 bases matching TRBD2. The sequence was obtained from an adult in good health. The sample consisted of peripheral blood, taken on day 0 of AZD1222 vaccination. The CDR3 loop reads CASSLVAGGPVNEQFF. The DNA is TGTGCCAGCAGCTTAGTAGCGGGAGGGCCTGTCAATGAGCAGTTCTTC.